This is a list of T cell receptor beta chains from one sample in a study of T-cell memory formation after mild COVID-19. TCRdb called the 5' RACE reads again in MiXCR, with one record for every CDR3 protein. The sample lists about 430,000 distinct CDR3 sequences; roughly 26% were seen once. The sample consisted of PBMCs or a T cell subset sorted from them (not recorded which). The source is an adult woman who had mild COVID-19 (a few samples of this study predate the infection). Cell type and time point are not known. Both conserved end residues are part of each CDR3. D genes are given only for firm matches. Not all rows give a size; the values are once, few, many and, for expanded clones, a class.

J gene,D gene,clone size,V gene,CDR3 DNA,CDR3 protein
TRBJ1-5,TRBD1,few,TRBV12-3/TRBV12-4,TGTGCCAGCAACGACAGGGAGAGTCAGCCCCAGCATTTT,CASNDRESQPQHF
TRBJ2-7,NA,few,TRBV19,TGTGCCAGTAGTAGAAGGGACTCCTACGAGCAGTACTTC,CASSRRDSYEQYF
TRBJ2-1,TRBD2,once,TRBV4-3,TGCGCCAGCAGCCAAGGAAGCGGGAGTTACAATGAGCAGTTCTTC,CASSQGSGSYNEQFF
TRBJ1-1,NA,NA,TRBV11-2,TGTGCCAGCAGCTTAGGAGGGACCGCCTTTAAAGCTTTCTTT,CASSLGGTAFKAFF
TRBJ1-1,NA,NA,TRBV5-4,TGTGCCAGCGGCACGGTGGAGGGCAGTGAAGCTTTCTTT,CASGTVEGSEAFF
TRBJ2-1,TRBD2,few,TRBV5-1,TGCGCCAGCAGCTTTGGTTTGAGACTAGCGGTCAATGAGCAGTTCTTC,CASSFGLRLAVNEQFF
TRBJ2-1,TRBD2,few,TRBV4-3,TGCGCCAGCAGCCAACAGCAGGCTAGCGGGTTTGAGCAGTTCTTC,CASSQQQASGFEQFF
TRBJ1-1,TRBD1,few,TRBV5-1,TGCGCCAGCAGCCCGGGACAGGGGGCAGGGAACACTGAAGCTTTCTTT,CASSPGQGAGNTEAFF
TRBJ1-1,NA,NA,TRBV7-9,TGTGCCAGCGCTAAAGGAGGGAGCACTGAAGCTTTCTTT,CASAKGGSTEAFF
TRBJ2-5,NA,many,TRBV7-2,TGTGCCAGCAGCTTAGGTCCGGAGACCCAGTACTTC,CASSLGPETQYF
TRBJ1-2,NA,few,TRBV2,TGTGCCAGCAGTTATCAGACGAGCTACACCTTC,CASSYQTSYTF
TRBJ2-7,NA,few,TRBV7-9,TGTGCCAGCAGCTCGCTAGAGAGGAACGAGCAGTACTTC,CASSSLERNEQYF
TRBJ2-5,TRBD1,NA,TRBV2,TGTGCCAGCAGTGAAGAGGGACAGGGGGCGGTCGGCCAAGAGACCCAGTACTTC,CASSEEGQGAVGQETQYF
TRBJ2-2,NA,NA,TRBV5-6,TGTGCCAGCAGCTTCTGGTCGGGGGCACAAACCGGGGAGCTGTTTTTT,CASSFWSGAQTGELFF
TRBJ2-1,TRBD1,NA,TRBV24-1,TGTGCCACCAGTGATCCGTGGACAGGAACTTTCTCCTACAATGAGCAGTTCTTC,CATSDPWTGTFSYNEQFF
TRBJ2-7,NA,NA,TRBV3-1,TGTGCCAGCAGCCCGGAACCCCACAGATCCTACGAGCAGTACTTC,CASSPEPHRSYEQYF
TRBJ2-7,TRBD2,few,TRBV6-2/TRBV6-3,TGTGCCAGCAGTTACCGGGCCACTAGCGGGAGTCAAGAGCAGTACTTC,CASSYRATSGSQEQYF
TRBJ1-2,NA,few,TRBV20-1,TGCAGTGCTAGACTTGGGGGGAACTATGGCTACACCTTC,CSARLGGNYGYTF
TRBJ1-2,NA,NA,TRBV12-3/TRBV12-4,TGTGCCAGCAATTTTGATTCCTATGGCTACACCTTC,CASNFDSYGYTF
TRBJ2-7,NA,many,TRBV4-3,TGCGCCAGCAGCCAAGTATTTGGGGTAGACGAGCAGTACTTC,CASSQVFGVDEQYF
TRBJ1-1,NA,NA,TRBV19,TGTGCCAGTAGTATGAGTGATTCTGAAGCTTTCTTT,CASSMSDSEAFF
TRBJ1-2,NA,many,TRBV5-1,TGTGCCAGCAGCTTATCAGGGAACTATGGCTACACCTTC,CASSLSGNYGYTF
TRBJ2-1,TRBD2,NA,TRBV7-3,TGTGCCAGCAGCTTCGGGACTAGTAGAAATGAGCAGTTCTTC,CASSFGTSRNEQFF
TRBJ1-5,NA,NA,TRBV10-3,TGTGCCATCAGTGAGTCGAAGAGCAATCAGCCCCAGCATTTT,CAISESKSNQPQHF
TRBJ2-3,TRBD2,few,TRBV24-1,TGTGCCACCAGTGACCCCGGACTAGCGGATACAGATACGCAGTATTTT,CATSDPGLADTDTQYF
TRBJ2-2,TRBD2,NA,TRBV30,TGTGCCTGGAGCTTGGGACTAGCGGGGGGGAACACCGGGGAGCTGTTTTTT,CAWSLGLAGGNTGELFF
TRBJ2-5,NA,NA,TRBV15,TGTGCCACCAGCATCCTTGGAACTAACCCAGAGACCCAGTACTTC,CATSILGTNPETQYF
TRBJ2-2,NA,NA,TRBV24-1,TGTGCCACCAGTGACCCCAGACCCGCCGGGGAGCTGTTTTTT,CATSDPRPAGELFF
TRBJ2-1,TRBD1,NA,TRBV5-6,TGTGCCAGCAGCTTGGATGGGACAGGGGGCTTGGTAATCTTC,CASSLDGTGGLVIF
TRBJ2-2,NA,many,TRBV11-2,TGTGCCAGCAGCCCCTTACCGGGGAGCACCGGGGAGCTGTTTTTT,CASSPLPGSTGELFF
TRBJ2-3,NA,few,TRBV24-1,TGTGCCACCAGTGATGCTGGGACAACCACTGATACGCAGTATTTT,CATSDAGTTTDTQYF
TRBJ2-2,NA,NA,TRBV15,TGTGCCACCAGAGGGGATCCGAACACCGGGGAGCTGTTTTTT,CATRGDPNTGELFF
TRBJ1-2,NA,few,TRBV10-3,TGTGCCATCAGTGATATGTATGGCTACACCTTC,CAISDMYGYTF
TRBJ1-1,NA,NA,TRBV5-6,TGTGCCAGCAATTCCGCCGTAGCACCTATTGAAGCTTTCTTT,CASNSAVAPIEAFF
TRBJ2-1,NA,few,TRBV3-1,TGTGCCAGCAGCCATCAGGGATCCTACAATGAGCAGTTCTTC,CASSHQGSYNEQFF
TRBJ1-4,NA,NA,TRBV6-6,TGTGCCAGCAGTTACCCCGGGGCGTTTGTTAATGAAAAACTGTTTTTT,CASSYPGAFVNEKLFF
TRBJ2-3,TRBD2,NA,TRBV24-1,TGTGCCACCAGTGACTCTGGACTAGCGGGGGCCACAGATACGCAGTATTTT,CATSDSGLAGATDTQYF
TRBJ2-7,TRBD1,NA,TRBV30,TGTGCCTGGTGGGACAGGGACGAGCAGTACTTC,CAWWDRDEQYF
TRBJ2-5,TRBD1,once,TRBV6-5,TGTGCCAGCACTAGACAGGGGCGACAAGAGACCCAGTACTTC,CASTRQGRQETQYF
TRBJ2-5,NA,few,TRBV5-1,TGCGCCAGCGCCGCGGGACAGCCGGGGGAGACCCAGTACTTC,CASAAGQPGETQYF
TRBJ2-7,NA,NA,TRBV6-6,TGTGCCAGCAGGCACCGGGACATAAGCTACGAGCAGTACTTC,CASRHRDISYEQYF
TRBJ1-4,TRBD1,few,TRBV30,TGTGCCTGGAAACGACAGGGGTCTCATGAAAAACTGTTTTTT,CAWKRQGSHEKLFF
TRBJ1-3,NA,NA,TRBV4-3,TGCGCCAGCAGCCAACTCGGGTCTTGGGACGGCTCTGGAAACACCATATATTTT,CASSQLGSWDGSGNTIYF
TRBJ1-2,NA,NA,TRBV5-6,TGTGCCAGCAGCTTGGTACGGACCTATGGCTACACCTTC,CASSLVRTYGYTF